The rows below give T cell receptor beta chains drawn from one sample of a study of PD-L1 blockade in urothelial cancer. Clones were read by immunoSEQ multiplex PCR, and TCRdb kept only the in-frame ones, dropping some. This sample yields about 42,000 clones, of which 81% are seen a single time; more than 2.5% belongs to the top ten. Source: PBMCs, taken around atezolizumab (anti-PD-L1) treatment. The source is a man between 65 and 85 years old with urothelial cancer. Both conserved end residues are part of each CDR3. The D gene is left open where the match is weak. Not every row has a clone size; where given, it reads once, few, many or a size class.

clone size: .
D gene: TRBD1
V gene: TRBV7-6
J gene: TRBJ2-3
CDR3 DNA: TGTGCCAGCAGCTTGGGTCCCGGGACAGGGGGCAGAGATACGCAGTATTTT
CDR3 protein: CASSLGPGTGGRDTQYF

clone size: few
D gene: TRBD1
V gene: TRBV19
J gene: TRBJ2-5
CDR3 DNA: TGTGCCAGTAGTATGGACAGGGGGCAAGAGACCCAGTACTTC
CDR3 protein: CASSMDRGQETQYF

clone size: .
D gene: TRBD2
V gene: TRBV4-2
J gene: TRBJ2-3
CDR3 DNA: TGTGCCAGCAGCCGGGGATCGGGAGGATTCGCAGATACGCAGTATTTT
CDR3 protein: CASSRGSGGFADTQYF

clone size: .
D gene: TRBD1
V gene: TRBV5-4
J gene: TRBJ2-7
CDR3 DNA: TGTGCCAGCAGCTTGTGGGTACAGGGGGCTGGGGAGCAGTACTTC
CDR3 protein: CASSLWVQGAGEQYF

clone size: .
D gene: .
V gene: TRBV5-6
J gene: TRBJ1-5
CDR3 DNA: TGTGCCAGCAGCTTGGGCCAGGGGATTCAGCCCCAGCATTTT
CDR3 protein: CASSLGQGIQPQHF

clone size: .
D gene: .
V gene: TRBV7-2
J gene: TRBJ2-7
CDR3 DNA: TGTGCCAGCAGCTTAGGAGGTCGGAATACCTACGAGCAGTACTTC
CDR3 protein: CASSLGGRNTYEQYF

clone size: .
D gene: .
V gene: TRBV27
J gene: TRBJ2-5
CDR3 DNA: TGTGCCAGCAGTTTATCGTCTTTAGGACTAAAGAGGCAGACCCAGTACTTC
CDR3 protein: CASSLSSLGLKRQTQYF

clone size: .
D gene: TRBD1
V gene: TRBV28
J gene: TRBJ2-7
CDR3 DNA: TGTGCCAGCACCTCGAGGGGGCAGGGGTCCTACGAGCAGTACTTC
CDR3 protein: CASTSRGQGSYEQYF

clone size: .
D gene: .
V gene: TRBV6-5
J gene: TRBJ2-7
CDR3 DNA: TGTGCCAGCAGTTACCCAATAGCGGAAGAGTACGAGCAGTACTTC
CDR3 protein: CASSYPIAEEYEQYF

clone size: once
D gene: .
V gene: TRBV27
J gene: TRBJ2-3
CDR3 DNA: TGTGCCAGCAGTTTACTGGGGCGAAGCACAGATACGCAGTATTTT
CDR3 protein: CASSLLGRSTDTQYF

clone size: .
D gene: TRBD1
V gene: TRBV7-8
J gene: TRBJ1-1
CDR3 DNA: TGTGCCAGCAGCCTTCCTCAGGGGGGAACTGCTGAAGCTTTCTTT
CDR3 protein: CASSLPQGGTAEAFF

clone size: .
D gene: .
V gene: TRBV21-1
J gene: TRBJ2-5
CDR3 DNA: TGTGCCAGCAGCAAAGTCGGCTCATTAGCGTCTCAGGAGACCCAGTACTTC
CDR3 protein: CASSKVGSLASQETQYF

clone size: .
D gene: TRBD1
V gene: TRBV19
J gene: TRBJ2-7
CDR3 DNA: TGTGCCAGTAGTATAGGCACAGGGGGATACGAGCAGTACTTC
CDR3 protein: CASSIGTGGYEQYF

clone size: .
D gene: TRBD1
V gene: TRBV2
J gene: TRBJ2-2
CDR3 DNA: TGTGCCAGGGGGACAGGGTCCGGGGAGCTGTTTTTT
CDR3 protein: CARGTGSGELFF

clone size: .
D gene: .
V gene: TRBV28
J gene: TRBJ2-7
CDR3 DNA: TGTGCCAGCAGTTCCCAGGTTGTGCACGAGCAGTACTTC
CDR3 protein: CASSSQVVHEQYF

clone size: .
D gene: .
V gene: TRBV28
J gene: TRBJ2-7
CDR3 DNA: TGTGCCAGCACCTTGGGGAGAGGGAGTCCCTACGAGCAGTACTTC
CDR3 protein: CASTLGRGSPYEQYF

clone size: .
D gene: .
V gene: TRBV6-1
J gene: TRBJ1-1
CDR3 DNA: TGTGCCAGCAGTGAATCACAGAACACTGAAGCTTTCTTT
CDR3 protein: CASSESQNTEAFF

clone size: .
D gene: TRBD2
V gene: TRBV4-3
J gene: TRBJ2-3
CDR3 DNA: TGCGCCAGCAGCCAAGATCGGGGTAGCGGGAGTGATACGCAGTATTTT
CDR3 protein: CASSQDRGSGSDTQYF

clone size: .
D gene: TRBD2
V gene: TRBV5-4
J gene: TRBJ2-3
CDR3 DNA: TGTGCCGCCGGGACTAGCGGGAGGGCCGGGAGCACAGATACGCAGTATTTT
CDR3 protein: CAAGTSGRAGSTDTQYF

clone size: .
D gene: .
V gene: TRBV7-9
J gene: TRBJ2-5
CDR3 DNA: TGTGCCAGCAGCTTCGGAGTGATCTCGGGGGAGACCCAGTACTTC
CDR3 protein: CASSFGVISGETQYF

clone size: few
D gene: .
V gene: TRBV29-1
J gene: TRBJ1-1
CDR3 DNA: TGCAGCGTTGAACAGGCCCCTGAGGGCACTGAAGCTTTCTTT
CDR3 protein: CSVEQAPEGTEAFF

clone size: few
D gene: .
V gene: TRBV18
J gene: TRBJ1-2
CDR3 DNA: TGTGCCAGCTCACCACCGGGTAGGGGTGATGGCTACACCTTC
CDR3 protein: CASSPPGRGDGYTF

clone size: .
D gene: .
V gene: TRBV11-3
J gene: TRBJ2-7
CDR3 DNA: TGTGCCAGCAGCTTAGACAGGGCCCCTCCCGAGCAGTACTTC
CDR3 protein: CASSLDRAPPEQYF

clone size: few
D gene: .
V gene: TRBV4-2
J gene: TRBJ2-1
CDR3 DNA: TGTGCCAGCAGCCAAGAAGGAGGAGCGAATGAGCAGTTCTTC
CDR3 protein: CASSQEGGANEQFF

clone size: few
D gene: .
V gene: TRBV5-1
J gene: TRBJ1-5
CDR3 DNA: TGCGCCAGCAGCTTGTCTTCAGGGTTCAATCAGCCCCAGCATTTT
CDR3 protein: CASSLSSGFNQPQHF

clone size: .
D gene: .
V gene: TRBV7-2
J gene: TRBJ2-1
CDR3 DNA: TGTGCCAGCACTCACCCGAGCTCCTACAATGAGCAGTTCTTC
CDR3 protein: CASTHPSSYNEQFF

clone size: once
D gene: .
V gene: TRBV11-3
J gene: TRBJ1-2
CDR3 DNA: TGTGCCAGCAGCTTAAGGTTGTCGGGGATTCATGGCTACACCTTC
CDR3 protein: CASSLRLSGIHGYTF

clone size: .
D gene: TRBD1
V gene: TRBV5-1
J gene: TRBJ2-3
CDR3 DNA: TGCGCCAGCAGCTGGGGGGGGACAGGGGCCACAGATACGCAGTATTTT
CDR3 protein: CASSWGGTGATDTQYF

clone size: .
D gene: TRBD1
V gene: TRBV27
J gene: TRBJ2-3
CDR3 DNA: TGTGCCAGCAGTTTCCCTCCGGGACAGGGGGAAGATACGCAGTATTTT
CDR3 protein: CASSFPPGQGEDTQYF